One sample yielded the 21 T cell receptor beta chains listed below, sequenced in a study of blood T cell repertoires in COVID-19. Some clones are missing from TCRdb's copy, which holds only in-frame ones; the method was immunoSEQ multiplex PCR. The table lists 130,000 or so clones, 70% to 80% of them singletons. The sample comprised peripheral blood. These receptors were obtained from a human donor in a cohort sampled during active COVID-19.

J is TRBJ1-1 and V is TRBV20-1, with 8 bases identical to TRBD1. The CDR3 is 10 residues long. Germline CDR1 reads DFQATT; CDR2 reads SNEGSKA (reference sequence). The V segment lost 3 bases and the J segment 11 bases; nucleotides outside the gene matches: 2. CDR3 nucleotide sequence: TGCAGTGCTAGCAGGGGGCAGGCTTTCTTT. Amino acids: CSASRGQAFF.

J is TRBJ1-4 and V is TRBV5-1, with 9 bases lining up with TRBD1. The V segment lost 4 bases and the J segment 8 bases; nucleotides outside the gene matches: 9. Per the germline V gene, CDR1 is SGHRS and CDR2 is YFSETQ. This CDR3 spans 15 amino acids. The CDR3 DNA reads TGCGCCAGCAGCCATAAGAGTACAGGGGGCGAAAAACTGTTTTTT. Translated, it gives CASSHKSTGGEKLFF.

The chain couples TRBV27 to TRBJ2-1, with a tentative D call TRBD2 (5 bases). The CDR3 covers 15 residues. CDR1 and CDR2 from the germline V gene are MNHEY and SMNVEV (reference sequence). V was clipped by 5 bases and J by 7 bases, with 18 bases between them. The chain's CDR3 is CASSGAGFGGNEQFF. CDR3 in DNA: TGTGCCAGCAGTGGCGCAGGTTTCGGCGGGAATGAGCAGTTCTTC.

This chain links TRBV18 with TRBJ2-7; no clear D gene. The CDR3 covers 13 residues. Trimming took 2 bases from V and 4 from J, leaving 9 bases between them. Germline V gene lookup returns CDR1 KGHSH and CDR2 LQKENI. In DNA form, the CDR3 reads TGTGCCAGCTCACCATCTAGATCGTACGAGCAGTACTTC. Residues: CASSPSRSYEQYF.

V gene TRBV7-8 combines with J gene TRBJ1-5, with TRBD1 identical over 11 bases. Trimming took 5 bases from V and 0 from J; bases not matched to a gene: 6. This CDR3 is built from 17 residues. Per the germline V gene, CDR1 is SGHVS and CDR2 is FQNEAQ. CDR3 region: CASSPGTGGLSNQPQHF. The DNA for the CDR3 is TGTGCCAGCAGCCCCGGGACAGGGGGACTTAGCAATCAGCCCCAGCATTTT.

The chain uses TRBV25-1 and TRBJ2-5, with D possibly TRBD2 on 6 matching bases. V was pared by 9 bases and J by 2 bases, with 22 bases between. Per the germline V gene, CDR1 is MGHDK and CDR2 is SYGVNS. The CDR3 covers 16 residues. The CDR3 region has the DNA TGTGCCAGAGTAGGAGGGGCAGATTGGGGGCAAGAGACCCAGTACTTC. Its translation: CARVGGADWGQETQYF.

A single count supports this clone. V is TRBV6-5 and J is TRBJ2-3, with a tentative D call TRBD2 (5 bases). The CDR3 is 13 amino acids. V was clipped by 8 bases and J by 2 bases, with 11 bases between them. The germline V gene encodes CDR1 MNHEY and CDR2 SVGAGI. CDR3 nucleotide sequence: TGTGCCAGCTCCGGCGACTACACAGATACGCAGTATTTT. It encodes CASSGDYTDTQYF.

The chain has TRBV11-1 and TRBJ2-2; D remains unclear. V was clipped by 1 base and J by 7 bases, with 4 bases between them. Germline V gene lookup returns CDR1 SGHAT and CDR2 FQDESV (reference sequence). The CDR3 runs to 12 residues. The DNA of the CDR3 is TGTGCCAGCAGCTTAGATCGCGGGGAGCTGTTTTTT. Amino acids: CASSLDRGELFF.

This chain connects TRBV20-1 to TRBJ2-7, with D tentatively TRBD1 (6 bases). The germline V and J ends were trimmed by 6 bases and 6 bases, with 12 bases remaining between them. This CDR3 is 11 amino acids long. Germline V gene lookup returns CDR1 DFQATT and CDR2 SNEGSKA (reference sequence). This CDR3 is CSAKQGPEQYF. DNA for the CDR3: TGCAGTGCCAAACAGGGACCCGAGCAGTACTTC.

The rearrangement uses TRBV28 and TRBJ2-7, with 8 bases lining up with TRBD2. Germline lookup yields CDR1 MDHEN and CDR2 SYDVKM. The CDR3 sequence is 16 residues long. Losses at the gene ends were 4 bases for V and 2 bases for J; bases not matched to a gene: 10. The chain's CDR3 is CASSSTGLGEAYEQYF. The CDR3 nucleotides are TGTGCCAGCAGTTCCACGGGACTAGGGGAGGCCTACGAGCAGTACTTC.

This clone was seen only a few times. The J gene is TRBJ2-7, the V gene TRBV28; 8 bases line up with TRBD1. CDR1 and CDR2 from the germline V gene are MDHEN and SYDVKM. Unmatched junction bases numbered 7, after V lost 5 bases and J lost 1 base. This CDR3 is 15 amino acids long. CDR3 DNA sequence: TGTGCCAGCAGTACTTGGACAGGGCTTTCCTACGAGCAGTACTTC. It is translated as CASSTWTGLSYEQYF.

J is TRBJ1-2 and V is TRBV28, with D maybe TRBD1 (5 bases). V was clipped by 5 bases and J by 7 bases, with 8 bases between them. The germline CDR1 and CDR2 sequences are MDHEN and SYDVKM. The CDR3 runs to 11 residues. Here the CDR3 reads CASSQTGGYTF. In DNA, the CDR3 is TGTGCCAGCAGTCAAACAGGTGGCTACACCTTC.

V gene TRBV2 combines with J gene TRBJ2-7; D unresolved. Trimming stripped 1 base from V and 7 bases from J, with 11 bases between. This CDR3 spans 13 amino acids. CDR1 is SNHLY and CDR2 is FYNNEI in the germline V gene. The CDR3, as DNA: TGTGCCAGCAGTGAAGGGGCCCTTTTGGAGCAGTACTTC. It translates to CASSEGALLEQYF.

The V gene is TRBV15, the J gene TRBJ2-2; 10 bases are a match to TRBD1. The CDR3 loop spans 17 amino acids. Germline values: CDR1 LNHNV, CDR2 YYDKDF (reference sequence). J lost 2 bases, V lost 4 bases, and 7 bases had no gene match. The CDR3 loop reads CATSNLGTGANTGELFF. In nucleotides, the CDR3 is TGTGCCACCAGCAACCTAGGGACAGGGGCTAACACCGGGGAGCTGTTTTTT.

The CDR3 protein is CASSLKPRSSGELFF. The CDR3 DNA follows: TGTGCCAGCAGTTTAAAGCCCCGGTCCTCCGGGGAGCTGTTTTTT. V and J are TRBV27 and TRBJ2-2; D is undetermined. Germline V gene sequence: CDR1 MNHEY, CDR2 SMNVEV (reference sequence). V was cut by 2 bases and J by 6 bases, with 13 bases left in between. The CDR3 has 15 amino acids.

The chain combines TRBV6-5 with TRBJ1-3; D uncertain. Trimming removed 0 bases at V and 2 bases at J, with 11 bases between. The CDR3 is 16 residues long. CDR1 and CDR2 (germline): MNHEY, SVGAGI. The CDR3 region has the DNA TGTGCCAGCAGTTACTCAGAGGGATTCACTGGAAACACCATATATTTT. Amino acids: CASSYSEGFTGNTIYF.

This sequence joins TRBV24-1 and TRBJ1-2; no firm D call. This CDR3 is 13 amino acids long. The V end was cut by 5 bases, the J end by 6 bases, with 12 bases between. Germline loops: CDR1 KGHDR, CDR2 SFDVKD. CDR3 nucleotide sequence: TGTGCCACCAGTGCCGGACTGAACGATGGCTACACCTTC. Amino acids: CATSAGLNDGYTF.

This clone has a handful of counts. The chain's CDR3 is CASSRRLADTQYF. The DNA for the CDR3 is TGTGCCAGCAGCCGTAGACTAGCCGATACGCAGTATTTT. The chain employs TRBV5-4 and TRBJ2-3, with TRBD2 matching 7 bases. Germline CDR1 reads SGHNT; CDR2 reads YYREEE (reference sequence). The CDR3 extends over 13 amino acids. V gave up 4 bases and J gave up 6 bases; unmatched junction bases: 5.

For the CDR3, the DNA is TGTGCCAGCAGCCCGGCTAGCGGGCCGTACGAGCAGTACTTC. The encoded protein is CASSPASGPYEQYF. The V gene is TRBV3-1 (or the pseudogene TRBV3-2), the J gene TRBJ2-7; 8 nucleotides line up with TRBD2. V trimming: 4 bases; J trimming: 4 bases; junction bases outside the gene matches: 6. Germline values: CDR1 LGHDT, CDR2 YNNKEL (reference sequence). The CDR3 loop spans 14 amino acids.

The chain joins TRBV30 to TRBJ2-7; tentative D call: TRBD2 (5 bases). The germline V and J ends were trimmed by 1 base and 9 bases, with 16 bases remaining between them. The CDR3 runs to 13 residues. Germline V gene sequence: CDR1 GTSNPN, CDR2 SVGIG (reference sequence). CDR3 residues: CAWSGEMASRQYF. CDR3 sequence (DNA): TGTGCCTGGAGTGGTGAGATGGCTAGCCGGCAGTACTTC. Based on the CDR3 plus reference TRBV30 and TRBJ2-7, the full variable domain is SQTIHQWPATLVQPVGSPLSLECTVEGTSNPNLYWYRQAAGRGLQLLFYSVGIGQISSEVPQNLSASRPQDRQFILSSKKLLLSDSGFYLCAWSGEMASRQYFGPGTRLTVT.

The CDR3 reads CASTKPDRAAGELFF. In nucleotides, the CDR3 is TGCGCCAGCACTAAACCAGACAGGGCGGCCGGGGAGCTGTTTTTT. This sequence joins TRBV5-1 and TRBJ2-2; 7 positions agree with TRBD1. This CDR3 has 15 residues. Germline CDR1 reads SGHRS; CDR2 reads YFSETQ. J was trimmed by 6 bases and V by 6 bases; bases with no gene match: 11.